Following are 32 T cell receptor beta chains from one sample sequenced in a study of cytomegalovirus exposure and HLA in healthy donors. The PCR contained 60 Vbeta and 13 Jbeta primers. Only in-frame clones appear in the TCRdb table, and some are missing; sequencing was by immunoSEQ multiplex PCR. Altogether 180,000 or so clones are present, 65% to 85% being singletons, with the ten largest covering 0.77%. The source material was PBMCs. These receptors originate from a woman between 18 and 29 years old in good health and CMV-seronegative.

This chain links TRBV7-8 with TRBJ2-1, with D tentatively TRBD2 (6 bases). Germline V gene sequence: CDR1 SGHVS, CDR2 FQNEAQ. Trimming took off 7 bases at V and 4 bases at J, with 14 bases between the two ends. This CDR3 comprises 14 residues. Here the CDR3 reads CASTPGEIYNEQFF. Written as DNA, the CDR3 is TGTGCCAGCACCCCGGGGGAGATTTACAATGAGCAGTTCTTC.

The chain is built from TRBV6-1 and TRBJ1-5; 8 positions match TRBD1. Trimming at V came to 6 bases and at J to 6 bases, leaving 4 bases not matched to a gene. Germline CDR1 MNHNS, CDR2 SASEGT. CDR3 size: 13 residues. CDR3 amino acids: CASSGQGGQPQHF. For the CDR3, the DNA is TGTGCCAGCAGCGGACAGGGTGGTCAGCCCCAGCATTTT.

CDR3 amino acids: CASSQDRVYGYTF. CDR3 DNA sequence: TGTGCCAGCAGCCAGGACAGGGTCTATGGCTACACCTTC. This chain links TRBV6-6 with TRBJ1-2; 8 bases map to TRBD1. Per the germline V gene, CDR1 is MNHNY and CDR2 is SVGAGI (reference sequence). The V and J ends lost 6 bases and 4 bases, in that order; junction bases with no gene match: 4. The CDR3 is 13 residues long.

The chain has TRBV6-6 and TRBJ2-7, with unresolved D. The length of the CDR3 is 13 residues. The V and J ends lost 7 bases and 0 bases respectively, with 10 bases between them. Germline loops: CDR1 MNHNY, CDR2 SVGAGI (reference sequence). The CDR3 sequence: CASTTASSYEQYF. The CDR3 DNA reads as TGTGCCAGCACGACTGCTAGCTCCTACGAGCAGTACTTC.

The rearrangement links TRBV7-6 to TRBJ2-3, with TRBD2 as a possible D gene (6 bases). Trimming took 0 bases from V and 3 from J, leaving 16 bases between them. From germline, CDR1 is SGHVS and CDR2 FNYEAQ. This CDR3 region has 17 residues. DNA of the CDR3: TGTGCCAGCAGCTTAGCCGGGAGTAACCGACCGACAGATACGCAGTATTTT. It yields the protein CASSLAGSNRPTDTQYF. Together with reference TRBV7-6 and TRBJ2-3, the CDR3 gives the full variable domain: GAGVSQSPRYKVTKRGQDVALRCDPISGHVSLYWYRQALGQGPEFLTYFNYEAQQDKSGLPNDRFSAERPEGSISTLTIQRTEQRDSAMYRCASSLAGSNRPTDTQYFGPGTRLTVL.

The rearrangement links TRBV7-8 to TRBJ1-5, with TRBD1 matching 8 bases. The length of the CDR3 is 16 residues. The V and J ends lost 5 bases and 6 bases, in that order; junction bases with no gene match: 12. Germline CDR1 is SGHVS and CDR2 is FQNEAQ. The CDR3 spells CASSPIGQGGFQPQHF. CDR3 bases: TGTGCCAGCAGCCCAATCGGACAGGGAGGGTTTCAGCCCCAGCATTTT.

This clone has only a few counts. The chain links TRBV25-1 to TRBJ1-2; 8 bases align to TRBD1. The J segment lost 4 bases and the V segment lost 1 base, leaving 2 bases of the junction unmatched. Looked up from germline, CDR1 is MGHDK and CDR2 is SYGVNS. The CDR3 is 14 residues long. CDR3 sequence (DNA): TGTGCCAGCAGTGAATGGGGACAGGCCTATGGCTACACCTTC. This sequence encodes CASSEWGQAYGYTF.

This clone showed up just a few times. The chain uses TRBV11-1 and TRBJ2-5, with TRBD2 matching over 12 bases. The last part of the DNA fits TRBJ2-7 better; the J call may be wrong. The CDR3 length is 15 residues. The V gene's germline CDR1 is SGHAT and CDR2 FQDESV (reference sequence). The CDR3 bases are TGTGCCAGCAGCTATAAGACTAGCGGGGGATACGAGCAGTACTTC. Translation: CASSYKTSGGYEQYF.

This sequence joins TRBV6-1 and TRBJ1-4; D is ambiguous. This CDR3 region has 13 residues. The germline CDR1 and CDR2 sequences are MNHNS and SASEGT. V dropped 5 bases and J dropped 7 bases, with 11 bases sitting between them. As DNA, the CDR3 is TGTGCCAGCAGTAGAACAGTGGCTGAAAAACTGTTTTTT. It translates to CASSRTVAEKLFF.

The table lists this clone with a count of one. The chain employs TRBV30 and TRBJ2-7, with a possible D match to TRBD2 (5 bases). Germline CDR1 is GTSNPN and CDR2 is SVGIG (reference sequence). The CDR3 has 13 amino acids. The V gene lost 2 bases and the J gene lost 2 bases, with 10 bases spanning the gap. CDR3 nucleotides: TGTGCCTGGAGTAGGACTCACACCTACGAGCAGTACTTC. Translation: CAWSRTHTYEQYF.

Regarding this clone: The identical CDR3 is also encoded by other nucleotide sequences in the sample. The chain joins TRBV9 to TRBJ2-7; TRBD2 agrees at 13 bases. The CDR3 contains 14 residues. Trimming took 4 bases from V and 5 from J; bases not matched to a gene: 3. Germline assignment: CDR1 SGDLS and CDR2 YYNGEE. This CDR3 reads CASSRTSGSNEQYF. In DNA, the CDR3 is TGTGCCAGCAGCCGGACTAGCGGGAGTAACGAGCAGTACTTC.

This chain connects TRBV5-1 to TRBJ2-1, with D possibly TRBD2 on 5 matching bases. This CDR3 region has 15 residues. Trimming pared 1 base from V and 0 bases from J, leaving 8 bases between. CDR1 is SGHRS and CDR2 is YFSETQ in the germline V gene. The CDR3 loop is CASSLPGSSYNEQFF. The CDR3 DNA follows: TGCGCCAGCAGCTTGCCGGGGAGCTCCTACAATGAGCAGTTCTTC.

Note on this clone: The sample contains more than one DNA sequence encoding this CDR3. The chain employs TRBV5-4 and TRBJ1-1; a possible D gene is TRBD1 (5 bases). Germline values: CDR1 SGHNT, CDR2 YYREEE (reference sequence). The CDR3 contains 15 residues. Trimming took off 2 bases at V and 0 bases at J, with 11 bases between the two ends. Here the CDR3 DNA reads TGTGCCAGCAGCTTCCTCGACAGATTGAACACTGAAGCTTTCTTT. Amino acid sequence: CASSFLDRLNTEAFF.

The CDR3 bases are TGTGCCAGCAGTTACGACAACGGGGCCTACGAGCAGTACTTC. It is translated as CASSYDNGAYEQYF. This sequence joins TRBV6-5 and TRBJ2-7; D is possibly TRBD2 (5 bases). The CDR3 extends over 14 amino acids. Per the germline V gene, CDR1 is MNHEY and CDR2 is SVGAGI. Trimming removed 2 bases from V and 2 bases from J, with 10 bases in between.

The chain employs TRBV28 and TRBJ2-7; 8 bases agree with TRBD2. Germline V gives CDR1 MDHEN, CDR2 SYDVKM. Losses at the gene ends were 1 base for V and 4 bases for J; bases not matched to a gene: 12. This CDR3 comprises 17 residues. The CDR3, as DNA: TGTGCCAGCAGTTTATCCGCTGTTTGGGAGCGGGGGTACGAGCAGTACTTC. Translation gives CASSLSAVWERGYEQYF.

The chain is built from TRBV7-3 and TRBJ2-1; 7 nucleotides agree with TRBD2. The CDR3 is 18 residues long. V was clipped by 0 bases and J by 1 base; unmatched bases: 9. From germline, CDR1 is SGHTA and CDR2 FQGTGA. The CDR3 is CASSLTPRASGSYNEQFF. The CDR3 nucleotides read TGTGCCAGCAGCTTAACGCCCCGGGCTAGCGGTTCCTACAATGAGCAGTTCTTC.

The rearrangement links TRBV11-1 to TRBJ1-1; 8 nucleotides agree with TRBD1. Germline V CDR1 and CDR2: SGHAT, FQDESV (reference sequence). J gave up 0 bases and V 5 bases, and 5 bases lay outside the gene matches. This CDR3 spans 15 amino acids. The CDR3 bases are TGTGCCAGCAGCCCGTGGACAGGGTTGAACACTGAAGCTTTCTTT. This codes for CASSPWTGLNTEAFF.

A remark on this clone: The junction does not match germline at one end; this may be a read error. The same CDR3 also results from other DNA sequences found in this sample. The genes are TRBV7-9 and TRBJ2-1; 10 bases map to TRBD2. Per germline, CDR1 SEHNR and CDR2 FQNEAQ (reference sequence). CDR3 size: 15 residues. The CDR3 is CASSPGTSVYNEQFF. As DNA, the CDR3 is TGCGCCAGCAGCCCCGGGACTAGCGTCTACAATGAGCAGTTCTTC.

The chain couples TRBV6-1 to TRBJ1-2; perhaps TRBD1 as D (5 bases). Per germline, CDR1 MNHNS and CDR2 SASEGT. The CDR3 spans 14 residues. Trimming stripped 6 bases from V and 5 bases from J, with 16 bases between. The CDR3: CASRLTAGIYGYTF. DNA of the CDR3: TGTGCCAGCAGACTGACAGCAGGTATTTATGGCTACACCTTC.

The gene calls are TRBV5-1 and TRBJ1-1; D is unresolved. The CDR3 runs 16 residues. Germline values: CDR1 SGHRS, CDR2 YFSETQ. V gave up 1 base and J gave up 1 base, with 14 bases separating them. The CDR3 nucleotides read TGCGCCAGCAGCTTGCGTCCACAGATGGCGAACACTGAAGCTTTCTTT. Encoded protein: CASSLRPQMANTEAFF.

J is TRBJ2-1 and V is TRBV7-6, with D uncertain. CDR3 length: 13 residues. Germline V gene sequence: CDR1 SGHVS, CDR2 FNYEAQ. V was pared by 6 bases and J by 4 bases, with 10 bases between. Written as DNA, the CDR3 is TGTGCCAGCAGTTACACCTCTTACAATGAGCAGTTCTTC. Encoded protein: CASSYTSYNEQFF. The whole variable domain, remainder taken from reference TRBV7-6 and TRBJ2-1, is GAGVSQSPRYKVTKRGQDVALRCDPISGHVSLYWYRQALGQGPEFLTYFNYEAQQDKSGLPNDRFSAERPEGSISTLTIQRTEQRDSAMYRCASSYTSYNEQFFGPGTRLTVL.

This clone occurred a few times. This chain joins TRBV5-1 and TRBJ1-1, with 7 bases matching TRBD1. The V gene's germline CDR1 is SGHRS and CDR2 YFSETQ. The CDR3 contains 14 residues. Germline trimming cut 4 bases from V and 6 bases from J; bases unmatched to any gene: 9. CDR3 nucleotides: TGCGCCAGCAGCCCTGACAGGGTACGCCCTGAAGCTTTCTTT. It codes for CASSPDRVRPEAFF.

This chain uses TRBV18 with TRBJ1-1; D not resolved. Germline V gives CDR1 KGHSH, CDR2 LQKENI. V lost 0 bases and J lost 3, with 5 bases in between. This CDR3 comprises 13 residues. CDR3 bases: TGTGCCAGCTCACCACCGGAGGACACTGAAGCTTTCTTT. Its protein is CASSPPEDTEAFF.

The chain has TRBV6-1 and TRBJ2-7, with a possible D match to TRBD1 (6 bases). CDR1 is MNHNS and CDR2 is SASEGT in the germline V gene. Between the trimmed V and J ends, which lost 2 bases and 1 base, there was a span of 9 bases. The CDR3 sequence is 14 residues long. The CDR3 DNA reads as TGTGCCAGCAGTGAAAACAGGGTGTCCTACGAGCAGTACTTC. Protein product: CASSENRVSYEQYF.

CDR3 in amino acids: CASRTTGSLNNEQFF. As DNA, the CDR3 is TGTGCCAGCAGAACGACAGGGAGCCTTAACAATGAGCAGTTCTTC. The rearrangement links TRBV14 to TRBJ2-1, with 7 positions matching TRBD1. V lost 6 bases to trimming and J lost 5 bases; unmatched junction nucleotides: 10. The germline CDR1 and CDR2 sequences are SGHDN and FVKESK. The CDR3 is 15 amino acids.

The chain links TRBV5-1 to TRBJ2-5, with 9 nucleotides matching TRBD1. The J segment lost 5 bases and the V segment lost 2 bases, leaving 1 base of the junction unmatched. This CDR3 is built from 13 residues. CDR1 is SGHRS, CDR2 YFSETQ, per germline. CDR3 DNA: TGCGCCAGCAGCTTACAGGGGGCCGAGACCCAGTACTTC. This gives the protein CASSLQGAETQYF.

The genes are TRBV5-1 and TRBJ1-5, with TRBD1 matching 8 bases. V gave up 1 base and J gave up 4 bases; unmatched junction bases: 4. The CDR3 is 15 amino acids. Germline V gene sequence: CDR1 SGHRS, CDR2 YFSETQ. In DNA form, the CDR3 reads TGCGCCAGCAGCTTGTGGGGACAGGAAAATCAGCCCCAGCATTTT. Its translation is CASSLWGQENQPQHF.

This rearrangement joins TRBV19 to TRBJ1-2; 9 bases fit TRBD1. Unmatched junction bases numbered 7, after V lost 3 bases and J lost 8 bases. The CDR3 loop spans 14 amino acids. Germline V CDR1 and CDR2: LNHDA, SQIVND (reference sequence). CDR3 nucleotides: TGTGCCAGTAGTATTACTACAGGGGGCGCCGGCTACACCTTC. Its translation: CASSITTGGAGYTF.

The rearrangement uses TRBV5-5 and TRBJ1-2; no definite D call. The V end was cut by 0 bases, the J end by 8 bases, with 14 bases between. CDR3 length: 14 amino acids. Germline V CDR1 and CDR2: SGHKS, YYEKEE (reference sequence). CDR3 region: CASSLEQPWYGYTF. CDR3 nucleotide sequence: TGTGCCAGCAGCTTGGAACAACCCTGGTACGGCTACACCTTC.

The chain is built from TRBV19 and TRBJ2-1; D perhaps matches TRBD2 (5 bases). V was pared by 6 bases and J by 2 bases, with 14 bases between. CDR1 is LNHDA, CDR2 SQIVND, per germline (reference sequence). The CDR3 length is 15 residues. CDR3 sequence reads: CASRGKEVPYNEQFF. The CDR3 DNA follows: TGTGCCAGTAGGGGGAAGGAGGTCCCCTACAATGAGCAGTTCTTC.

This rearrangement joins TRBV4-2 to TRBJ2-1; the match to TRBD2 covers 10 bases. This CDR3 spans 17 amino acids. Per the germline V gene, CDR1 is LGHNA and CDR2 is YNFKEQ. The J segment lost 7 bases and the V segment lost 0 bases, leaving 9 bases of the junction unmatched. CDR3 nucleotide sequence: TGTGCCAGCAGCCAAGATCCAGCGGGAGGGCCCAGAAATGAGCAGTTCTTC. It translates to CASSQDPAGGPRNEQFF.

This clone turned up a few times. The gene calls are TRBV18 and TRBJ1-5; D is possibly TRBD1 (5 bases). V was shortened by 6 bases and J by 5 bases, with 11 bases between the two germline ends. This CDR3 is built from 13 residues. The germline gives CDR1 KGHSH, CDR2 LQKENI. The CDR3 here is CASSPEGDQPQHF. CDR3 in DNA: TGTGCCAGCTCCCCTGAAGGGGATCAGCCCCAGCATTTT.